These 7 T cell receptor beta chains were sequenced from one sample in a study of blood T cell repertoires in COVID-19. This table comes from immunoSEQ multiplex PCR, and its TCRdb copy is limited to in-frame clones, with some not included. The sample consists of more than 95,000 clones, 80% to 90% of them appearing once. Material: peripheral blood. The receptors come from a man between 65 and 79 years old who had recovered from COVID-19.

The chain has TRBV5-1 and TRBJ1-2; no reliable D call. The germline CDR1 and CDR2 sequences are SGHRS and YFSETQ. There are 15 residues in the CDR3. V gave up 0 bases and J gave up 4 bases, with 13 bases separating them. The CDR3: CASSLDGGSFYGYTF. In DNA, the CDR3 is TGCGCCAGCAGCTTGGATGGCGGATCGTTCTATGGCTACACCTTC.

J is TRBJ2-1 and V is TRBV5-1; the D gene is possibly TRBD1 (6 bases). This CDR3 comprises 14 residues. Germline loops: CDR1 SGHRS, CDR2 YFSETQ. The germline V and J ends were trimmed by 1 base and 6 bases, with 11 bases remaining between them. The DNA for the CDR3 is TGCGCCAGCAGCTTGCTACAGGGTTTCAATGAGCAGTTCTTC. This codes for CASSLLQGFNEQFF.

J is TRBJ1-1 and V is TRBV7-2; D is uncertain. Trimming shortened V by 2 bases and J by 1 base, and 5 bases separated the two germline ends. Germline V CDR1 and CDR2: SGHTA, FQGNSA. This CDR3 contains 13 residues. This chain's CDR3 is CASSLRQNTEAFF. CDR3 coding DNA: TGTGCCAGCAGCTTACGACAGAACACTGAAGCTTTCTTT.

This chain uses TRBV4-1 with TRBJ1-2, with a possible D match to TRBD1 (6 bases). V was clipped by 0 bases and J by 5 bases, with 19 bases between them. This CDR3 is built from 17 residues. Germline assignment: CDR1 MGHRA and CDR2 YSYEKL. CDR3 nucleotides: TGCGCCAGCAGCCAAGACACAGTACGACAGGCGAATTATGGCTACACCTTC. This sequence encodes CASSQDTVRQANYGYTF.

The table lists this clone with a few counts. The V call is TRBV27, the J call TRBJ1-5; 10 bases line up with TRBD1. This CDR3 is 15 amino acids long. J gave up 4 bases and V 7 bases, and 7 bases lay outside the gene matches. Germline values: CDR1 MNHEY, CDR2 SMNVEV (reference sequence). CDR3 in amino acids: CASKKGQGFNQPQHF. The CDR3, as DNA: TGTGCCAGCAAAAAGGGACAGGGGTTTAATCAGCCCCAGCATTTT.

The chain joins TRBV5-6 to TRBJ1-1; TRBD1 matches at 8 bases. The CDR3 is 18 amino acids. Germline V gene data show CDR1 as SGHDT and CDR2 as YYEEEE. The ends lost 7 bases at V and 1 base at J; junction bases unmatched: 18. The CDR3 DNA reads TGTGCCAGCGCCCCCGTGGACAGGGCATCGTTTTGGAACACTGAAGCTTTCTTT. Translating it yields CASAPVDRASFWNTEAFF.

A few counts support this clone. V and J are TRBV9 and TRBJ2-7, with 7 bases matching TRBD1. The CDR3 runs 15 residues. Germline CDR1 is SGDLS and CDR2 is YYNGEE. The J segment lost 4 bases and the V segment lost 0 bases, leaving 7 bases of the junction unmatched. CDR3 DNA sequence: TGTGCCAGCAGCGTAGGGGCAGGGGGATTTTACGAGCAGTACTTC. Its protein is CASSVGAGGFYEQYF.